The rows below give T cell receptor beta chains drawn from one sample of a study of cytomegalovirus exposure and HLA in healthy donors. Libraries were prepared by immunoSEQ multiplex PCR; TCRdb keeps only in-frame clonotypes and omits some of them. The profile shows a few hundred thousand clones, about 89% of them singletons. Sequenced sample: PBMCs. The receptor source for this set is a young woman in good health and CMV-seronegative. CDR3s include the opening cysteine and the closing phenylalanine or tryptophan. D genes are given only for firm matches. The size of a clone is reported for some rows only, either as once, few or many, or as a class for expanded clones.

j_gene	v_gene	abundance	d_gene	CDR3aa	CDR3nt
TRBJ1-3	TRBV23-1	-	TRBD1	CASKYSVRGRPVDTIYF	TGCGCCAGCAAGTATTCAGTTAGGGGGCGCCCTGTGGACACCATATATTTT
TRBJ1-2	TRBV28	few	-	CASSLHERYTF	TGTGCCAGCAGTTTGCACGAGCGATACACCTTC
TRBJ2-5	TRBV19	-	-	CASSIGVRGTQYF	TGTGCCAGTAGTATAGGCGTCAGGGGGACCCAGTACTTC
TRBJ1-1	TRBV28	-	TRBD1	CASSVGAGTGLTEAFF	TGTGCCAGCAGTGTAGGAGCCGGGACAGGGCTCACTGAAGCTTTCTTT
TRBJ2-3	TRBV25-1	-	-	CASSAQGSFRADTQYF	TGTGCCAGCAGTGCCCAGGGGTCCTTCCGCGCAGATACGCAGTATTTT
TRBJ2-1	TRBV7-6	-	TRBD2	CASSRKGLAGGNEQFF	TGTGCCAGCAGCCGGAAGGGACTAGCGGGGGGGAATGAGCAGTTCTTC
TRBJ2-7	TRBV28	once	TRBD2	CASSSGLAGGRYF	TGTGCCAGCAGTTCGGGACTAGCGGGGGGGAGGTACTTC
TRBJ2-1	TRBV27	-	-	CASSLSPGTYNEQFF	TGTGCCAGCAGTTTGTCCCCGGGAACCTACAATGAGCAGTTCTTC
TRBJ2-7	TRBV5-4	-	TRBD2	CASSLVGRAHEQYF	TGTGCCAGCAGCTTGGTCGGGAGGGCCCACGAGCAGTACTTC
TRBJ2-5	TRBV4-2	-	TRBD2	CASSQSGRETQYF	TGTGCCAGCAGCCAAAGCGGGAGGGAGACCCAGTACTTC
TRBJ2-1	TRBV30	-	TRBD1	CAWSRGQGHNEQFF	TGTGCCTGGAGTAGGGGACAGGGACACAATGAGCAGTTCTTC
TRBJ2-7	TRBV28	-	TRBD2	CASSPLTSGSYEQYF	TGTGCCAGCAGTCCTCTGACTAGCGGGAGCTACGAGCAGTACTTC
TRBJ1-1	TRBV5-1	-	-	CASSLDGFNTEAFF	TGCGCCAGCAGCTTGGACGGGTTCAACACTGAAGCTTTCTTT
TRBJ2-1	TRBV6-1	-	-	CASSVTGSSYNEQFF	TGTGCCAGCAGTGTTACAGGGAGCTCCTACAATGAGCAGTTCTTC
TRBJ2-7	TRBV6-5	few	TRBD1	CASLRTGGREQYF	TGTGCCAGCCTACGGACAGGGGGGCGAGAGCAGTACTTC
TRBJ2-5	TRBV27	-	-	CASSLGQIPGETQYF	TGTGCCAGCAGTTTAGGACAGATCCCTGGGGAGACCCAGTACTTC
TRBJ2-6	TRBV9	-	-	CASSYGTSISGANVLTF	TGTGCCAGCAGCTACGGGACTTCCATCTCTGGGGCCAACGTCCTGACTTTC
TRBJ2-3	TRBV29-1	-	TRBD2	CSVGEGTAGVGTDTQYF	TGCAGCGTTGGGGAGGGCACAGCGGGAGTTGGCACAGATACGCAGTATTTT
TRBJ2-1	TRBV11-2	-	-	CASSSVRGSYNEQFF	TGTGCCAGCAGCTCCGTCAGGGGCTCCTACAATGAGCAGTTCTTC
TRBJ1-5	TRBV2	-	-	CASGRSQPQHF	TGTGCCAGCGGTCGCAGTCAGCCCCAGCATTTT
TRBJ1-6	TRBV7-3	once	-	CASSLWGENSPLHF	TGTGCCAGCAGCTTATGGGGAGAAAATTCACCCCTCCACTTT
TRBJ2-1	TRBV5-1	-	-	CASSLGTGTSYNEQFF	TGCGCCAGCAGCTTGGGAACAGGGACATCCTACAATGAGCAGTTCTTC